This TCR beta chain derives from a study of cytomegalovirus exposure and HLA in healthy donors. Regarding the study as a whole: V segments that were indistinguishable, TRBV6-2 and TRBV6-3 among them, were omitted from analysis.

The length of the CDR3 is 14 residues. CDR1 is SEHNR, CDR2 FQNEAQ, per germline (reference sequence). The germline V and J ends were trimmed by 1 base and 2 bases, with 6 bases remaining between them. The PCR made use of 60 Vbeta and 13 Jbeta primers. The repertoire was sequenced with immunoSEQ multiplex PCR; TCRdb's copy has only in-frame clones and lacks some. The sample lists about 200,000 clones, about 86% occurring once. The count of this clone is one. Antigen unknown. J is TRBJ1-5 and V is TRBV7-9, with D possibly being TRBD1 (5 bases). The sample comprised PBMCs. The TCR originated in a woman aged 30 to 39 in good health and CMV-seronegative. The DNA for the CDR3 is TGTGCCAGCAGCTTAGGGGGGGGCAATCAGCCCCAGCATTTT. This sequence encodes CASSLGGGNQPQHF.